This T cell receptor beta chain was obtained from a study of T cell responses to AZD1222 COVID-19 vaccine (dated by TCRdb to 2020 to 2022). Looking at the study overall: A total of over 230 trial participants underwent TCR sequencing, of whom approximately 200 had received two doses of AZD1222 and 26 had received two doses of the MenACWY control vaccine. Trial participants were enrolled by age into 18-55, 56-69 and 70-plus year subgroups, with roughly 160, 29 and 62 TCR-sequenced participants respectively.

With regard to this clone: The clone's antigen remains unknown. No qualities accompany the bases; no much larger clone lies one base away.

In the germline V gene (reference sequence), CDR1 corresponds to MNHNY and CDR2 to SVGAGI. The CDR3 measures 14 amino acids from cysteine to phenylalanine. Just the 42-base CDR3 DNA is kept, in frame starting at base 1. V is trimmed back by 2 bases and J by 3 bases, and the junction contains 3 bases that no gene match accounts for. Per the publication, the time point label means: about 28 days (+/-7) after the second vaccine dose. AZD1222 recipients whose second dose came at about 4 weeks and those whose second dose came at about 12 weeks were combined into one group, since spike-specific TCR depth and breadth did not differ between the two schedules. The vaccinee samples were drawn from two UK trials, COV001 and COV002, one of which was a single-blind randomized controlled phase 2/3 trial testing AZD1222 (ChAdOx1 nCoV-19) in healthy adults. Trial participant PBMC samples were collected at day 0 and day 28 after the second dose for TCRbeta chain sequencing.

The CDR3 regions of human TCRbeta chains were subjected to immunosequencing. The authors processed their data as follows. Repertoire TCRs were matched against a reference library of SARS-CoV-2-specific TCRs generated with the MIRA antigen-specificity platform. Breadth was defined as the fraction of unique TCRs that were SARS-CoV-2-associated, and depth was defined as the fraction of total T cells that were SARS-CoV-2-associated. Using the MIRA data, each spike-specific TCR was assigned both to the spike region to which the TCR was reactive and to a CD4 or CD8 class. Log10-transformed breadth and depth values were compared by one-way ANOVA with Sidak's multiple comparisons tests. Entries here come from immuneACCESS through TCRdb and include only in-frame sequences with V and J called. Some clones fail to appear in such tables; in the studies checked, an unresolved V gene covers under half of the shortfall, and the cause of the remainder is unknown. V and J calls and clone size are given by that table; D and trimming were obtained from the DNA. The sample yields under 120,000 clones; roughly nine tenths were counted once. 2% to 2.5% of the sample is taken by the ten largest.

Findings and caveats that apply to the study as a whole: Spike-specific TCR breadth and depth rose significantly after two AZD1222 doses compared with day 0 and with MenACWY recipients. The vaccine-associated CD4 TCRs covered the entire spike protein, and the dominant responses fell in regions 160-218 and 743-854. Because no day 14 peak-response samples were available, repertoires were characterized only after the peak T cell response. Most participants were white British and females outnumbered males, and the authors suggested that clonal diversity may have been underestimated. The 56-69-year group was small, and its depth increase did not reach significance, likely because of low power. Nearly half of unique spike-specific TCRs reportedly recognized epitopes outside regions mutated in the B.1.351 and B.1.1.7 variants. Conclusions about previously exposed vaccinees are limited because only six or seven AZD1222 recipients were SARS-CoV-2 seropositive at baseline.

Rearrangement joined TRBV6-6 to TRBJ1-2, with 7 middle bases fitting TRBD1. The clonotype originates from an adult who received the AZD1222 COVID-19 vaccine. The source material was peripheral blood, sampled 28 days after the second AZD1222 dose. The nucleotides read TGTGCCAGCAGTTACCCAGGGACAGACTATGGCTACACCTTC. Translated, this is CASSYPGTDYGYTF.